This T cell receptor (beta chain) was captured in a study of Graves' ophthalmopathy and Graves' hyperthyroidism. V lost 3 bases to trimming and J lost 4 bases, with 9 bases between them. Germline CDR1 reads MGHDK; CDR2 reads SYGVNS. The CDR3 consists of 13 residues. At least ten counts were recorded for this clonotype. The antigen remains unidentified. Overall study results and limits: Sensitivity reached roughly 70% and specificity about 72% when the model predicted ophthalmopathy progression. Thyroid clonotypes that were expanded above 0.001 frequency mostly also appeared in blood.

RNA served as the template for amplifying TCR beta CDR3 regions. First-round RT-PCR employed HTBI primers, with a second-round multiplex PCR after it. Using its own MiXCR run on the multiplex PCR reads, TCRdb lists one record per CDR3 protein. This table has about 240,000 distinct CDR3 sequences, roughly 50% appearing once. Source material: peripheral blood. The gene calls are TRBV25-1 and TRBJ1-2; no firm D call. This receptor was obtained from an adult man with Graves' ophthalmopathy. DNA of the CDR3: TGTGCCAGCAGTGATACTTACTTCTATGGCTACACCTTC. Translated: CASSDTYFYGYTF.